Shown below are 25 T cell receptor beta chains from a single sample sequenced in a study of glioma-infiltrating T cells. Amplification of TCR alpha and beta CDR3 regions from RNA used iRepertoire nested multiplex PCR. TCRdb reanalysed the multiplex PCR reads using MiXCR and keeps one entry per CDR3 protein. The table has around 390,000 distinct CDR3 sequences, roughly two fifths seen once; the top ten hold around 13%. The source material was glioma tissue, nonneoplastic brain tissue, or PBMCs (not recorded which). The origin of the receptors is a human donor with low-grade glioma or glioblastoma, undergoing nonglioma brain surgery, or in good health (not recorded which).

V gene TRBV19 combines with J gene TRBJ2-3, with 11 bases aligning to TRBD2. This CDR3 is built from 16 residues. J lost 6 bases, V lost 5 bases, and 10 bases had no gene match. Germline CDR1 reads LNHDA; CDR2 reads SQIVND (reference sequence). The CDR3 DNA reads TGTGCCAGTAGTGGGGAGACTAGCGGGATCGGGGATACGCAGTATTTT. Encoded protein: CASSGETSGIGDTQYF. The variable domain in full, completed from reference TRBV19 and TRBJ2-3, reads DGGITQSPKYLFRKEGQNVTLSCEQNLNHDAMYWYRQDPGQGLRLIYYSQIVNDFQKGDIAEGYSVSREKKESFPLTVTSAQKNPTAFYLCASSGETSGIGDTQYFGPGTRLTVL.

This clonotype was seen ten or more times. The CDR3 loop reads CASSILQGLGTEAFF. The CDR3 coding sequence is TGTGCCAGTAGTATCTTACAGGGCCTGGGGACTGAAGCTTTCTTT. The V and J genes are TRBV19 and TRBJ1-1; tentative D call: TRBD1 (6 bases). V was clipped by 3 bases and J by 5 bases, with 16 bases between them. The CDR3 length is 15 residues. Germline CDR1 and CDR2: LNHDA and SQIVND (reference sequence).

This clonotype was recorded a few times. This chain connects TRBV15 to TRBJ2-3; D possibly corresponds to TRBD2 (6 bases). Trimming shortened V by 0 bases and J by 2 bases, and 15 bases separated the two germline ends. This CDR3 has 17 amino acids. Germline assignment: CDR1 LNHNV and CDR2 YYDKDF (reference sequence). The CDR3: CATSRDLAGSSTDTQYF. The CDR3, as DNA: TGTGCCACCAGCAGAGATCTTGCGGGATCGTCCACAGATACGCAGTATTTT.

Points on this clonotype: A read error is possible here, since a much larger clone lies one base away. The chain couples TRBV6-1 to TRBJ2-1; TRBD1 matches at 8 bases. This CDR3 has 16 amino acids. Germline CDR1 and CDR2: MNHNS and SASEGT. CDR3 coding DNA: TGTGCCAGCAGTAAGGGACAGGCAACCTCCCACAATGAGCAGTTCTTC. Translating gives CASSKGQATSHNEQFF.

About this clonotype: This may arise from a read error, as a much more abundant clone is one base away. This chain connects TRBV7-2 to TRBJ2-3, with D hard to call. V shed 1 base and J shed 10 bases, with 15 bases lying between them. This CDR3 is built from 14 residues. The germline V gene has CDR1 SGHTA and CDR2 FQGNSA. The CDR3 DNA reads TGTGCCAGCAGCTTAGAGAGACCGAAGCAGCCGCAGTATTTT. Translation: CASSLERPKQPQYF.

This clonotype was detected ten times or more. This chain connects TRBV6-1 to TRBJ2-5; tentatively, D is TRBD2 (5 bases). This CDR3 has 13 amino acids. V was clipped by 7 bases and J by 3 bases, with 12 bases between them. CDR1 and CDR2 from the germline V gene are MNHNS and SASEGT. CDR3 bases: TGTGCCAGCAAGGAGCGGAGCAAAGAGACCCAGTACTTC. It yields the protein CASKERSKETQYF.

This chain joins TRBV20-1 and TRBJ2-2; the D gene could be TRBD1 or TRBD2 (6 bases each). The germline V and J ends were trimmed by 1 base and 5 bases, with 11 bases remaining between them. The CDR3 consists of 14 residues. Per germline, CDR1 DFQATT and CDR2 SNEGSKA (reference sequence). In nucleotides, the CDR3 is TGCAGTGCTAGAGGAGGGGGGAGGACCGGGGAGCTGTTTTTT. The encoded protein is CSARGGGRTGELFF.

The chain employs TRBV2 and TRBJ1-1; D gene ambiguous. Germline V gene lookup returns CDR1 SNHLY and CDR2 FYNNEI. This CDR3 contains 13 residues. Trimming removed 2 bases at V and 2 bases at J, with 6 bases between. CDR3 in DNA: TGTGCCAGCAGTGAAAGCCTTAACACTGAAGCTTTCTTT. It yields the protein CASSESLNTEAFF.

As concerns this clonotype: A much larger clone lies a single base off, so this may be a read error. This chain joins TRBV6-6 and TRBJ2-2; perhaps TRBD1 as D (5 bases). The germline gives CDR1 MNHNY, CDR2 SVGAGI (reference sequence). V was shortened by 5 bases and J by 5 bases, with 15 bases between the two germline ends. The CDR3 loop spans 15 amino acids. CDR3 coding DNA: TGTGCCAGCAGTATACAGGAACTTTTTACCGGGGAGCTGTTTTTT. It translates to CASSIQELFTGELFF.

This sequence joins TRBV19 and TRBJ2-3, with unresolved D. Trimming took off 3 bases at V and 4 bases at J, with 8 bases between the two ends. This CDR3 spans 13 amino acids. Looked up from germline, CDR1 is LNHDA and CDR2 is SQIVND (reference sequence). CDR3 in amino acids: CASSIVGPDTQYF. CDR3 coding DNA: TGTGCCAGTAGTATTGTAGGGCCAGATACGCAGTATTTT.

This clonotype showed up just a few times. The gene calls are TRBV2 and TRBJ1-2; TRBD1 is a possible D gene (6 bases). CDR1 is SNHLY, CDR2 FYNNEI, per germline. CDR3 length: 13 residues. Trimming removed 5 bases at V and 7 bases at J, with 14 bases between. The CDR3 sequence is CASSQGRGAGYTF. CDR3 coding DNA: TGTGCCAGCAGTCAGGGCAGGGGTGCTGGCTACACCTTC.

This clonotype was seen just once. Compared with germline, one end of the junction differs, possibly owing to a read error. The chain couples TRBV28 to TRBJ2-7; D is perhaps TRBD1 or TRBD2 (5 bases each). This CDR3 has 15 residues. The germline CDR1 and CDR2 sequences are MDHEN and SYDVKM. CDR3 nucleotides: TGTGCCAGCACTTTCAAGGGACCCCCTCCCTACGAGCATTACTTC. Translating it yields CASTFKGPPPYEHYF.

J is TRBJ2-7 and V is TRBV19, with TRBD1 as a possible D gene (5 bases). Trimming took off 3 bases at V and 3 bases at J, with 9 bases between the two ends. This CDR3 comprises 13 residues. Germline lookup yields CDR1 LNHDA and CDR2 SQIVND (reference sequence). As DNA, the CDR3 is TGTGCCAGTAGTATTCGTCAGGGCTACGAGCAGTACTTC. Amino acids: CASSIRQGYEQYF.

This clonotype was seen just once. A much more abundant neighbour one base away suggests this may be a read error. This likely comes from a read error, as the CDR3 has no conserved phenylalanine or tryptophan at its end. The chain uses TRBV6-1 and TRBJ2-2, with D unclear. The CDR3 length is 15 residues. V shed 5 bases and J shed 6 bases, with 16 bases lying between them. Germline V CDR1 and CDR2: MNHNS, SASEGT. In nucleotides, the CDR3 is TGTGCCAGCAGTTCACACCTTGTGAGTTCCGGGGAGCTGTTTCTT. This sequence encodes CASSSHLVSSGELFL.

This chain connects TRBV6-5 to TRBJ2-1, with TRBD1 as a possible D gene (6 bases). The CDR3 is made up of 13 amino acids. Germline CDR1 is MNHEY and CDR2 is SVGAGI. V lost 6 bases to trimming and J lost 9 bases, with 15 bases between them. The CDR3 nucleotides read TGTGCCAGCAGCCCCGGACAGTTGGGTGAGCAGTTCTTC. Its protein is CASSPGQLGEQFF.

This clonotype has only a few counts. The CDR3: CSLGGREGADSGEQFF. CDR3 coding DNA: TGCAGTCTAGGGGGAAGGGAGGGAGCTGATAGCGGTGAGCAGTTCTTC. The chain has TRBV20-1 and TRBJ2-1; D might be TRBD2 (7 bases). The V gene lost 8 bases and the J gene lost 9 bases, with 29 bases spanning the gap. Germline V gene data show CDR1 as DFQATT and CDR2 as SNEGSKA (reference sequence). The CDR3 spans 16 residues.

A note on this clonotype: No conserved phenylalanine or tryptophan ends this CDR3, so it is likely a read error. This chain connects TRBV5-1 to TRBJ2-7, with D hard to call. The CDR3 is 11 amino acids. The V end lost 2 bases, the J end lost 7 bases, and 7 bases lay between the germline ends. Germline-derived CDR1 and CDR2 are SGHRS and YFSETQ. Here the CDR3 DNA reads TGCGCCAGCAGCTTAGAGTTGGAGCAGTACTTA. Translated, it gives CASSLELEQYL.

J is TRBJ2-7 and V is TRBV9, with TRBD2 as a possible D gene (5 bases). Germline V gene lookup returns CDR1 SGDLS and CDR2 YYNGEE. The CDR3 consists of 13 residues. The V end lost 0 bases, the J end lost 3 bases, and 7 bases lay between the germline ends. This CDR3 reads CASSVGAGYEQYF. The CDR3 region has the DNA TGTGCCAGCAGCGTAGGGGCGGGCTACGAGCAGTACTTC.

Details on this clonotype: A much larger clone differs by one base, so this may be a read error. V and J are TRBV27 and TRBJ2-1; 13 nucleotides agree with TRBD2. Looked up from germline, CDR1 is MNHEY and CDR2 is SMNVEV (reference sequence). This CDR3 is 15 amino acids long. The DNA for the CDR3 is TGTGCCAGCAGTTCAGGACTAGCGGGAGCGAATGAGCAGTCCTTC. Encoded protein: CASSSGLAGANEQSF.

The V call is TRBV7-2, the J call TRBJ2-3; no clear D. Germline V gene data show CDR1 as SGHTA and CDR2 as FQGNSA. The CDR3 length is 15 residues. Trimming shortened V by 7 bases and J by 0 bases, and 14 bases separated the two germline ends. DNA for the CDR3: TGTGCCAGCATCCCGACACGCTATAGCACAGATACGCAGTATTTT. Translation gives CASIPTRYSTDTQYF.

The chain is built from TRBV3-1 and TRBJ1-3, with D uncertain. Germline CDR1 is LGHDT and CDR2 is YNNKEL (reference sequence). The CDR3 spans 12 residues. V was cut by 5 bases and J by 1 base, with 3 bases left in between. This CDR3 is CASSASGNTIYF. DNA for the CDR3: TGTGCCAGCAGCGCTTCTGGAAACACCATATATTTT.

Turning to this clonotype: This may stem from a read error, because a much larger clone lies one nucleotide away. CDR3 sequence reads: CASSLSGAGGPSEAFF. The CDR3 nucleotides are TGTGCCAGCAGTTTATCGGGCGCAGGGGGACCGAGTGAAGCTTTCTTT. The V and J genes are TRBV27 and TRBJ1-1; TRBD1 aligns across 7 bases. With V trimmed by 0 bases and J by 7 bases, 11 bases remained unmatched. This CDR3 spans 16 amino acids. In germline, CDR1 is MNHEY, CDR2 SMNVEV (reference sequence).

In regard to this clonotype: The junction shows a germline mismatch at one end, possibly a read error. This chain connects TRBV27 to TRBJ2-5; 7 bases match TRBD1. Germline values: CDR1 MNHEY, CDR2 SMNVEV (reference sequence). The CDR3 loop spans 15 amino acids. CDR3 protein: CASSYLGTAEESQYF. DNA of the CDR3: TGTGCCAGCAGTTATCTCGGGACAGCTGAAGAGTCCCAGTACTTC.

This clonotype has just one count. Being one base from a much bigger clone, this may be a read error. This rearrangement joins TRBV20-1 to TRBJ1-2; no firm D call. V lost 6 bases, J lost 2 bases, and 7 bases lay in between. The CDR3 is 11 amino acids. The germline CDR1 and CDR2 sequences are DFQATT and SNEGSKA (reference sequence). This chain's CDR3 is CSAFSNYGYTF. CDR3 sequence (DNA): TGCAGTGCGTTTAGCAACTATGGCTACACCTTC.

Of note for this clonotype: The germline gene is not matched at one end of the junction; a read error may be the cause. The chain uses TRBV20-1 and TRBJ2-7; D is unclear. The CDR3 contains 11 residues. CDR1 DFQATT and CDR2 SNEGSKA come from the germline V gene (reference sequence). The CDR3 region is CNAPMAWEQYF. CDR3 nucleotide sequence: TGCAATGCTCCTATGGCGTGGGAGCAGTACTTC.